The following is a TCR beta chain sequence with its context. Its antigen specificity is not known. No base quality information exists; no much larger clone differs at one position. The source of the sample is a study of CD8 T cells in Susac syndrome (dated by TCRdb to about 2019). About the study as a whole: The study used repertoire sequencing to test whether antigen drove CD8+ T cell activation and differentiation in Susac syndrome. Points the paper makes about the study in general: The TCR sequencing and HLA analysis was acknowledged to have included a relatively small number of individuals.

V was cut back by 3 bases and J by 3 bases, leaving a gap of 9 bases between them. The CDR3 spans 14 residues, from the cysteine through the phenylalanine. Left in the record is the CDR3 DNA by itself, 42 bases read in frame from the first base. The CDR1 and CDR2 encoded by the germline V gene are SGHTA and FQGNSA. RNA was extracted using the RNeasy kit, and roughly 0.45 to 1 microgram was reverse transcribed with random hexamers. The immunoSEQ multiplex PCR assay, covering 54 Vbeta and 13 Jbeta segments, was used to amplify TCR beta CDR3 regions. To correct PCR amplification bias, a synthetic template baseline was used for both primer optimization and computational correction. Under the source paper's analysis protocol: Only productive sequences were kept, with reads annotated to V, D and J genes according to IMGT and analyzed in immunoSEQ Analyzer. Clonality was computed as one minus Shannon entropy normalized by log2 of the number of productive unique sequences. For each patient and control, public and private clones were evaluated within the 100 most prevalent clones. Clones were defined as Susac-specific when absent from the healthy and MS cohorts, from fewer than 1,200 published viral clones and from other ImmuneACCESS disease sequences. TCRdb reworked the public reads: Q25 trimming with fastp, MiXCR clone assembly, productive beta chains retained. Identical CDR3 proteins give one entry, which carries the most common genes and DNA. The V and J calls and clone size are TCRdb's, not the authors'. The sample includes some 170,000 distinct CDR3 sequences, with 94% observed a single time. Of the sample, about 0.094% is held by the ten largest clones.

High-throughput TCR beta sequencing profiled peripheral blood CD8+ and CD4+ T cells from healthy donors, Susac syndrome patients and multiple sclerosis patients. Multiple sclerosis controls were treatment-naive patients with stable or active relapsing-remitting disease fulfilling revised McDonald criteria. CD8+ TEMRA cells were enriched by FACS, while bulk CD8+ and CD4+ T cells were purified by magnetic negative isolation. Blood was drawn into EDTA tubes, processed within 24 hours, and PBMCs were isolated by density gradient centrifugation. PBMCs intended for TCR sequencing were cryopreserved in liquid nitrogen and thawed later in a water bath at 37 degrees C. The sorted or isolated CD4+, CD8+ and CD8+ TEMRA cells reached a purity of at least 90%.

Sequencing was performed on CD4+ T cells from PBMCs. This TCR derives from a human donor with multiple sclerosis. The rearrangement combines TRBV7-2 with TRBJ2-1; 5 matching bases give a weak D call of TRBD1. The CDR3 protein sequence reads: CASSLGRNYNEQFF. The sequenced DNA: TGTGCCAGCAGCTTGGGGCGGAACTACAATGAGCAGTTCTTC. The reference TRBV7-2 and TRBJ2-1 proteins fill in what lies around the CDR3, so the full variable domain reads GAGVSQSPSNKVTEKGKDVELRCDPISGHTALYWYRQSLGQGLEFLIYFQGNSAPDKSGLPSDRFSAERTGGSVSTLTIQRTQQEDSAVYLCASSLGRNYNEQFFGPGTRLTVL.